A single sample is the source of the 26 T cell receptor beta chains below, sequenced in a study of shared clonotypes between healthy human individuals. Clones were read by immunoSEQ multiplex PCR, and TCRdb kept only the in-frame ones, dropping some. The sample records more than 2,000,000 clones, more than 85% being singletons. Sequenced: naive CD4+ T cells from PBMCs. The subset: CD45RA+ positively selected. These receptors all stem from a man in his late teens or twenties in good health. Some clones in this sample may be carry-over from other donors' samples.

V and J are TRBV28 and TRBJ1-4; D is possibly TRBD1 (5 bases). This CDR3 is 14 amino acids long. V lost 3 bases, J lost 4 bases, and 9 bases lay in between. Germline V gene sequence: CDR1 MDHEN, CDR2 SYDVKM. CDR3 in amino acids: CASSFPGSNEKLFF. The CDR3 nucleotides are TGTGCCAGCAGTTTCCCAGGGAGTAATGAAAAACTGTTTTTT.

J is TRBJ2-7 and V is TRBV7-8, with 10 bases identical to TRBD1. V dropped 5 bases and J dropped 6; count of bases not matched to a gene: 4. The CDR3 has 13 amino acids. CDR1 SGHVS and CDR2 FQNEAQ come from the germline V gene. The CDR3 DNA is TGTGCCAGCAGCGACAGGGGGCGGTTCGAGCAGTACTTC. Translating gives CASSDRGRFEQYF.

The genes are TRBV5-1 and TRBJ2-2; D may be TRBD2 (6 bases). The V and J ends lost 4 bases and 6 bases respectively, with 19 bases between them. This CDR3 comprises 16 residues. Germline V gives CDR1 SGHRS, CDR2 YFSETQ. The CDR3 here is CASSQDLGLTAGELFF. The DNA of the CDR3 is TGCGCCAGCAGCCAGGACCTAGGACTAACGGCCGGGGAGCTGTTTTTT.

Remarks on this clone: Sequence at one end of the junction differs from germline and may be a read error. The chain couples TRBV2 to TRBJ2-3; TRBD1 aligns across 10 bases. The germline gives CDR1 SNHLY, CDR2 FYNNEI. The CDR3 length is 12 residues. The CDR3 nucleotides are TGTGCCAGCAGCGAACGGGGGACAGGGGTCAAGTTC. Protein: CASSERGTGVKF.

The gene calls are TRBV6-5 and TRBJ1-1; D unresolved. The CDR3 has 15 amino acids. Per the germline V gene, CDR1 is MNHEY and CDR2 is SVGAGI. Trimming removed 5 bases from V and 11 bases from J, with 24 bases in between. CDR3: CASSNLKGPGATAFF. CDR3 DNA sequence: TGTGCCAGCAGTAACCTTAAAGGCCCGGGAGCCACCGCTTTCTTT.

The chain employs TRBV19 and TRBJ1-2; D is possibly TRBD1 (5 bases). This CDR3 has 14 residues. Germline CDR1 is LNHDA and CDR2 is SQIVND (reference sequence). Deletions cut 6 bases from V and 0 bases from J, with 11 bases between. In DNA form, the CDR3 reads TGTGCCAGTAGCTTGGGACTGACTAACTATGGCTACACCTTC. It is translated as CASSLGLTNYGYTF.

The gene calls are TRBV13 and TRBJ2-3, with TRBD2 matching over 9 bases. Germline CDR1 and CDR2: PRHDT and FYEKMQ (reference sequence). The trim removed 5 bases at V and 3 bases at J, leaving 12 bases unmatched. This CDR3 has 17 amino acids. The CDR3 here is CASSSRREGRGTDTQYF. For the CDR3, the DNA is TGTGCCAGCAGCAGCCGGCGGGAGGGCCGGGGAACAGATACGCAGTATTTT. The full variable domain, in which reference TRBV13 and TRBJ2-3 provide the parts outside the CDR3, is AAGVIQSPRHLIKEKRETATLKCYPIPRHDTVYWYQQGPGQDPQFLISFYEKMQSDKGSIPDRFSAQQFSDYHSELNMSSLELGDSALYFCASSSRREGRGTDTQYFGPGTRLTVL.

The rearrangement uses TRBV19 and TRBJ2-5; D is ambiguous. CDR3 length: 14 amino acids. Looked up from germline, CDR1 is LNHDA and CDR2 is SQIVND (reference sequence). Trimming removed 3 bases from V and 8 bases from J, with 16 bases in between. The CDR3 sequence is CASSISEDGGTQYF. CDR3 DNA: TGTGCCAGTAGTATCTCCGAGGACGGTGGTACCCAGTACTTC.

The chain employs TRBV7-3 and TRBJ1-1, with D uncertain. Trimming cost V 5 bases and J 1 base, with 8 bases left between them. This CDR3 has 13 residues. The germline V gene encodes CDR1 SGHTA and CDR2 FQGTGA. CDR3 sequence reads: CASSASRNTEAFF. For the CDR3, the DNA is TGTGCCAGCAGCGCGTCCAGGAACACTGAAGCTTTCTTT.

This chain uses TRBV6-1 with TRBJ2-3; D not resolved. Germline lookup yields CDR1 MNHNS and CDR2 SASEGT. Trimming removed 2 bases at V and 8 bases at J, with 8 bases between. The CDR3 has 12 residues. In DNA, the CDR3 is TGTGCCAGCAGTGAATTGGTACGTACGCAGTATTTT. Amino acids: CASSELVRTQYF.

The chain joins TRBV5-4 to TRBJ1-3; 8 bases are a match to TRBD1. Germline CDR1 and CDR2: SGHNT and YYREEE (reference sequence). J lost 4 bases, V lost 7 bases, and 4 bases had no gene match. The CDR3 extends over 13 amino acids. The DNA of the CDR3 is TGTGCCAGCGGAGACAGGGGCGGAAACACCATATATTTT. This sequence encodes CASGDRGGNTIYF.

The chain employs TRBV29-1 and TRBJ1-4, with a weak D call TRBD1 (5 bases). The CDR3 has 13 amino acids. With 0 bases removed from V and 8 bases from J, the gap between germline ends came to 10 bases. CDR1 and CDR2 from the germline V gene are SQVTM and ANQGSEA. The chain's CDR3 is CSVEEGVGEKLFF. CDR3 sequence (DNA): TGCAGCGTTGAAGAGGGGGTCGGGGAAAAACTGTTTTTT.

This sequence joins TRBV9 and TRBJ2-7, with a weak D call TRBD2 (5 bases). The CDR3 runs to 15 residues. The germline V gene encodes CDR1 SGDLS and CDR2 YYNGEE. With 0 bases removed from V and 2 bases from J, the gap between germline ends came to 12 bases. The DNA for the CDR3 is TGTGCCAGCAGCGTAGGCCCGGACTCGACCTACGAGCAGTACTTC. Its protein product is CASSVGPDSTYEQYF.

V is TRBV27 and J is TRBJ1-1, with 7 positions matching TRBD1. V lost 3 bases, J lost 0 bases, and 4 bases stayed unmatched. Germline V gene data show CDR1 as MNHEY and CDR2 as SMNVEV (reference sequence). CDR3 length: 15 amino acids. In DNA, the CDR3 is TGTGCCAGCAGTTTTAGGGACAGCTTGAACACTGAAGCTTTCTTT. Protein sequence: CASSFRDSLNTEAFF.

This clone occurred once. CDR3 protein: CASSLGNTDTQYF. CDR3 sequence (DNA): TGTGCCAGCAGTCTTGGAAACACAGATACGCAGTATTTT. V and J are TRBV2 and TRBJ2-3; no reliable D call. Germline CDR1 and CDR2: SNHLY and FYNNEI. V was shortened by 5 bases and J by 2 bases, with 8 bases between the two germline ends. There are 13 residues in the CDR3.

This clone came up once. The chain joins TRBV5-1 to TRBJ2-4; D possibly corresponds to TRBD2 (6 bases). Trimming left V 3 bases short and J 2 bases short, with 12 bases between. This CDR3 comprises 15 residues. CDR1 SGHRS and CDR2 YFSETQ come from the germline V gene. CDR3 nucleotide sequence: TGCGCCAGCAGCTGGGAGGAAGTGTCCAAAAACATTCAGTACTTC. Protein: CASSWEEVSKNIQYF.

V gene TRBV28 combines with J gene TRBJ2-1; tentative D call: TRBD2 (6 bases). V gave up 3 bases and J gave up 5 bases, with 14 bases separating them. The CDR3 totals 15 residues. Germline loops: CDR1 MDHEN, CDR2 SYDVKM. The CDR3 sequence is CASSFGGIRHNEQFF. DNA of the CDR3: TGTGCCAGCAGTTTTGGCGGGATCCGCCACAATGAGCAGTTCTTC.

The chain recombines TRBV18 with TRBJ2-5, with TRBD1 matching 11 bases. The ends lost 5 bases at V and 5 bases at J; junction bases unmatched: 7. Per the germline V gene, CDR1 is KGHSH and CDR2 is LQKENI. The CDR3 spans 15 residues. CDR3 amino acids: CASSSGQGAWETQYF. The CDR3 bases are TGTGCCAGCTCATCAGGACAGGGGGCTTGGGAGACCCAGTACTTC.

The chain employs TRBV30 and TRBJ2-7, with TRBD1 identical over 10 bases. Germline CDR1 and CDR2: GTSNPN and SVGIG (reference sequence). The length of the CDR3 is 16 residues. After removal of 4 bases from V and 4 bases from J, the junction contained 13 bases not matched to a gene. The CDR3 bases are TGTGCCTGGATCCGAAAGGGGGGACAGGGGTGGTACGAGCAGTACTTC. This sequence encodes CAWIRKGGQGWYEQYF.

The chain is built from TRBV4-3 and TRBJ1-5; D not certain. V lost 4 bases and J lost 7, with 14 bases in between. Germline CDR1 and CDR2: LGHNA and YSLEER. This CDR3 has 14 amino acids. The CDR3 sequence: CASSLGSGVQPQHF. DNA of the CDR3: TGCGCCAGCAGCCTGGGGTCAGGCGTCCAGCCCCAGCATTTT.

The CDR3 DNA reads as TGTGCCAGCAGTTCAGTTTTCTATGGCTACACCTTC. Protein: CASSSVFYGYTF. This chain connects TRBV28 to TRBJ1-2; no clear D gene. Trimming took 4 bases from V and 4 from J, leaving 7 bases between them. The CDR3 totals 12 residues. The germline gives CDR1 MDHEN, CDR2 SYDVKM.

The chain links TRBV19 to TRBJ1-2; D is uncertain. Between the trimmed V and J ends, which lost 5 bases and 5 bases, there was a span of 12 bases. The germline V gene has CDR1 LNHDA and CDR2 SQIVND (reference sequence). The CDR3 covers 13 residues. CDR3 protein: CASSDGPLYGYTF. The CDR3 DNA reads TGTGCCAGTAGTGACGGACCATTATATGGCTACACCTTC.

The gene calls are TRBV4-3 and TRBJ2-7, with 10 bases matching TRBD2. The V gene end was trimmed by 3 bases and the J gene end by 3 bases; junction bases not matched to a gene: 5. Germline V gives CDR1 LGHNA, CDR2 YSLEER. The CDR3 is 15 residues long. The CDR3 region has the DNA TGCGCCAGCAGCCACGGGACTAGCGAATACTACGAGCAGTACTTC. Translation: CASSHGTSEYYEQYF.

The CDR3 spells CASSPRGGISYEQYF. The CDR3 bases are TGTGCCAGTAGTCCCAGGGGGGGGATATCCTACGAGCAGTACTTC. The chain couples TRBV19 to TRBJ2-7; TRBD1 or TRBD2 may be the D gene (7 bases each). The V end lost 5 bases, the J end lost 1 base, and 15 bases lay between the germline ends. The CDR3 runs to 15 residues. Germline CDR1 and CDR2: LNHDA and SQIVND (reference sequence).

In its sample, this clone was seen once. The chain has TRBV6-1 and TRBJ1-4, with a tentative D call TRBD1 (6 bases). The CDR3 loop spans 13 amino acids. V was pared by 3 bases and J by 12 bases, with 14 bases between. CDR1 is MNHNS, CDR2 SASEGT, per germline. CDR3: CASSEKHRVELFF. The CDR3 coding sequence is TGTGCCAGCAGTGAGAAACACAGGGTAGAACTGTTTTTT.

The chain combines TRBV7-2 with TRBJ1-3, with a tentative D call TRBD1 (6 bases). V was trimmed by 6 bases and J by 0 bases, leaving 21 bases between them. Germline lookup yields CDR1 SGHTA and CDR2 FQGNSA. This CDR3 has 18 residues. Here the CDR3 reads CASSTAGGPTRSGNTIYF. Here the CDR3 DNA reads TGTGCCAGCAGTACAGCGGGGGGCCCCACCCGCTCTGGAAACACCATATATTTT.